A single sample gave rise to the 16 T cell receptor beta chains below, sequenced in a study of blood T cell repertoires in COVID-19 (dated by TCRdb to the early 2020s). Libraries were prepared through the immunoSEQ multiplex PCR assay. TCRdb obtained this table from immuneACCESS and retained in-frame rearrangements with V and J assigned. These tables miss some clones; where compared with another copy, unresolved V genes account for less than half of the shortfall, and the remainder is unexplained. This sample has fewer than 300,000 clones in its table, and around 80% of those were observed once. The biggest ten clones account for 5% of the sample. Sequencing was carried out using PBMCs or T cells enriched from blood (not recorded which). The receptors stem from a man aged 40-49 years who had been exposed to COVID-19.

This chain joins TRBV13 and TRBJ2-3; D is perhaps TRBD2 (5 bases). V dropped 5 bases and J dropped 1 base, with 16 bases sitting between them. The CDR3 has 16 residues. Looked up from germline, CDR1 is PRHDT and CDR2 is FYEKMQ (reference sequence). Written as DNA, the CDR3 is TGTGCCAGCAGCGTACGAGCGGTTCGTCGCACAGATACGCAGTATTTT. Its protein is CASSVRAVRRTDTQYF.

This chain connects TRBV11-2 to TRBJ1-4, with 9 bases that match TRBD1. The CDR3 is made up of 16 amino acids. J was trimmed by 7 bases and V by 5 bases; bases with no gene match: 11. The germline V gene encodes CDR1 SGHAT and CDR2 FQNNGV. The CDR3 DNA sequence: TGTGCCAGCAGCCGAACTCAACAGGGGGCTGGTGAAAAACTGTTTTTT. Its protein product is CASSRTQQGAGEKLFF.

The genes are TRBV9 and TRBJ2-5; D unclear. V was shortened by 3 bases and J by 5 bases, with 14 bases between the two germline ends. Germline V gives CDR1 SGDLS, CDR2 YYNGEE. This CDR3 has 14 amino acids. CDR3 nucleotides: TGTGCCAGCAGCGCCCTCGGAGTGCGGGAGACCCAGTACTTC. As protein: CASSALGVRETQYF.

The chain links TRBV2 to TRBJ2-6, with D unresolved. Trimming pared 8 bases from V and 0 bases from J, leaving 8 bases between. The CDR3 has 14 amino acids. Germline assignment: CDR1 SNHLY and CDR2 FYNNEI. Here the CDR3 reads CASAERSGANVLTF. The CDR3 coding sequence is TGTGCCAGCGCCGAGCGCTCTGGGGCCAACGTCCTGACTTTC.

This rearrangement joins TRBV3-1 (or the pseudogene TRBV3-2) to TRBJ1-3, with D uncertain. Germline loops: CDR1 LGHDT, CDR2 YNNKEL (reference sequence). Trimming shortened V by 4 bases and J by 1 base, and 5 bases separated the two germline ends. This CDR3 region has 13 residues. The CDR3 here is CASSLRSGNTIYF. As DNA, the CDR3 is TGTGCCAGCAGCCTCCGTTCTGGAAACACCATATATTTT.

With respect to this clone: One junction end disagrees with the germline gene, perhaps due to a read error. The chain carries TRBV6-2 or TRBV6-3 and TRBJ2-7; TRBD1 matches 10 bases. The CDR3 runs to 11 residues. Germline V gene data show CDR1 as MNHEY and CDR2 as SVGEGT. CDR3 sequence (DNA): TGTGCCAGCAGTTCCTCCGGGACAGGGGAGTTC. It translates to CASSSSGTGEF.

As for this clone: Other DNA sequences in this specimen translate into the identical CDR3. The genes are TRBV12-3 or TRBV12-4 and TRBJ2-1; possibly TRBD2 for D (5 bases). The CDR3 is made up of 13 amino acids. V lost 6 bases to trimming and J lost 4 bases, with 10 bases between them. CDR3 sequence: CASSPPGYNEQFF. In DNA form, the CDR3 reads TGTGCCAGCAGCCCTCCGGGATACAATGAGCAGTTCTTC.

This chain connects TRBV19 to TRBJ1-5; D uncertain. V was pared by 1 base and J by 0 bases, with 7 bases between. The CDR3 loop spans 15 amino acids. CDR1 LNHDA and CDR2 SQIVND come from the germline V gene (reference sequence). CDR3 region: CASSIGGISNQPQHF. The CDR3 DNA sequence: TGTGCCAGTAGTATAGGCGGCATTAGCAATCAGCCCCAGCATTTT.

The rearrangement links TRBV18 to TRBJ2-5; D unclear. Trimming removed 6 bases from V and 5 bases from J, with 10 bases in between. The germline V gene has CDR1 KGHSH and CDR2 LQKENI. The CDR3 has 12 residues. The CDR3, as DNA: TGTGCCAGCTCTACGGGTCTGGAGACCCAGTACTTC. It specifies CASSTGLETQYF.

The sample holds one count of this clone. V gene TRBV7-8 combines with J gene TRBJ1-2; D is possibly TRBD1 (5 bases). The V end lost 6 bases, the J end lost 4 bases, and 18 bases lay between the germline ends. This CDR3 spans 15 amino acids. Germline V gene data show CDR1 as SGHVS and CDR2 as FQNEAQ. For the CDR3, the DNA is TGTGCCAGCAGTTTGTCCCAGGGATTTAGCTATGGCTACACCTTC. It specifies CASSLSQGFSYGYTF.

This chain connects TRBV6-5 to TRBJ1-4; no clear D gene. The V gene's germline CDR1 is MNHEY and CDR2 SVGAGI. V lost 8 bases, J lost 7 bases, and 14 bases lay in between. The CDR3 runs to 13 residues. The CDR3 DNA reads as TGTGCCAGCGGAGTCTCCTCGGGTGAAAAACTGTTTTTT. Its protein product is CASGVSSGEKLFF.

This clone was observed a single time. The gene calls are TRBV14 and TRBJ2-1, with D maybe TRBD2 (6 bases). The CDR3 spans 14 residues. Germline V CDR1 and CDR2: SGHDN, FVKESK. V gave up 2 bases and J gave up 3 bases, with 8 bases separating them. The CDR3 DNA follows: TGTGCCAGCAGCCAATCCGGGAGCTACAATGAGCAGTTCTTC. Protein product: CASSQSGSYNEQFF.

The chain joins TRBV7-9 to TRBJ2-7; 13 bases fit TRBD2. The J segment lost 11 bases and the V segment lost 5 bases, leaving 9 bases of the junction unmatched. The CDR3 is 14 residues long. CDR1 is SEHNR, CDR2 FQNEAQ, per germline (reference sequence). The CDR3 protein is CASSVGLAGETKYF. CDR3 DNA sequence: TGTGCCAGCAGCGTAGGACTAGCGGGAGAAACGAAGTACTTC. The entire variable domain, with the rest obtained from reference TRBV7-9 and TRBJ2-7, is as follows: DTGVSQNPRHKITKRGQNVTFRCDPISEHNRLYWYRQTLGQGPEFLTYFQNEAQLEKSRLLSDRFSAERPKGSFSTLEIQRTEQGDSAMYLCASSVGLAGETKYFGPGTRLTVT.

This rearrangement joins TRBV7-8 to TRBJ2-1; perhaps TRBD2 as D (6 bases). Trimming stripped 3 bases from V and 6 bases from J, with 18 bases between. The CDR3 extends over 16 amino acids. The germline gives CDR1 SGHVS, CDR2 FQNEAQ. In DNA form, the CDR3 reads TGTGCCAGCAGCTTGTTAGCGGCCACCCTCCTCAATGAGCAGTTCTTC. Encoded protein: CASSLLAATLLNEQFF. Full variable domain (remainder filled in from reference TRBV7-8 and TRBJ2-1): GAGVSQSPRYKVAKRGQDVALRCDPISGHVSLFWYQQALGQGPEFLTYFQNEAQLDKSGLPSDRFFAERPEGSVSTLKIQRTQQEDSAVYLCASSLLAATLLNEQFFGPGTRLTVL.

The gene calls are TRBV11-2 and TRBJ1-5, with TRBD1 matching over 9 bases. This CDR3 spans 14 amino acids. Germline CDR1 reads SGHAT; CDR2 reads FQNNGV. The trim removed 5 bases at V and 10 bases at J, leaving 9 bases unmatched. CDR3 in DNA: TGTGCCAGCAGCGATACAGGGGGCGGCCTACCCCAGCATTTT. Its translation: CASSDTGGGLPQHF.

In this sample, this clone turned up a few times. This chain joins TRBV3-1 (or the pseudogene TRBV3-2) and TRBJ1-2, with D possibly matching TRBD1 (5 bases). Germline loops: CDR1 LGHDT, CDR2 YNNKEL (reference sequence). The CDR3 contains 13 residues. The V gene lost 2 bases and the J gene lost 7 bases, with 11 bases spanning the gap. The CDR3 region has the DNA TGTGCCAGCAGCCAACGGGGGGTACCTGGCTACACCTTC. This codes for CASSQRGVPGYTF.